This T cell receptor (beta chain) was captured by sequencing in a study of glioma-infiltrating T cells after dendritic cell vaccination. In the study overall: Treatment, given 2003 to 2012, was autologous tumor lysate-pulsed dendritic cell vaccination.

Note on this clone: Antigen: not known.

Study-level findings and limits: Longer survival after dendritic cell vaccination followed higher pretreatment TIL content.

CDR3 size: 15 residues. V was cut by 5 bases and J by 3 bases, with 13 bases left in between. The germline gives CDR1 SGHTA, CDR2 FQGTGA. All glioblastoma patients lacked an isocitrate dehydrogenase mutation. The primer mix had 60 V beta and 13 J beta primers. Libraries were prepared by immunoSEQ multiplex PCR; TCRdb keeps only in-frame clonotypes and omits some of them. The data hold tens of thousands of clones, with roughly 87% observed a single time. This clonotype was sampled from a human donor with glioblastoma. J is TRBJ2-2 and V is TRBV7-3; D is perhaps TRBD1 (6 bases). The sample was blood, taken before dendritic cell vaccination. The CDR3 is CASSPSDSHTGELFF. The CDR3, as DNA: TGTGCCAGCAGCCCCTCGGACAGTCACACCGGGGAGCTGTTTTTT.